This T cell receptor beta chain was recorded in a study of regulatory T cells in long-lasting Graves disease. Study-wide background: Patients newly diagnosed with Graves' had been on antithyroid drugs for under 3 months.

The study's findings and limits: Small numbers of samples may have cut accuracy.

For this clonotype: Its antigen is still unknown.

Regarding time point: newly diagnosed GD, antithyroid drugs for less than 3 months. RNA isolated from PBMCs was used to make the TCR library. Graves' disease diagnoses used American Thyroid Association guidelines. Investigators prepared the TCR beta libraries by applying iRepertoire HTBI primers and Arm-PCR of CDR3 regions. From the multiplex PCR reads, TCRdb called clonotypes with MiXCR, one entry per CDR3 protein. The sample shows around 420,000 distinct CDR3 sequences, 15% to 19% of them seen only once. The sequence was obtained from a female donor with Graves disease. This material consisted of peripheral blood mononuclear cells (PBMCs), taken at new diagnosis, from a patient treated with antithyroid drugs.

The CDR3 coding sequence is TGTGCCAGCAGCCAAACAGGGAACGATAATTCACCCCTCCACTTT. Amino acid sequence: CASSQTGNDNSPLHF. J is TRBJ1-6 and V is TRBV7-2; D is perhaps TRBD1 (6 bases). The germline V and J ends were trimmed by 5 bases and 5 bases, with 13 bases remaining between them. Germline CDR1 is SGHTA and CDR2 is FQGNSA. The CDR3 extends over 15 amino acids. The full variable domain, completed using reference TRBV7-2 and TRBJ1-6, is GAGVSQSPSNKVTEKGKDVELRCDPISGHTALYWYRQSLGQGLEFLIYFQGNSAPDKSGLPSDRFSAERTGGSVSTLTIQRTQQEDSAVYLCASSQTGNDNSPLHFGNGTRLTVT.